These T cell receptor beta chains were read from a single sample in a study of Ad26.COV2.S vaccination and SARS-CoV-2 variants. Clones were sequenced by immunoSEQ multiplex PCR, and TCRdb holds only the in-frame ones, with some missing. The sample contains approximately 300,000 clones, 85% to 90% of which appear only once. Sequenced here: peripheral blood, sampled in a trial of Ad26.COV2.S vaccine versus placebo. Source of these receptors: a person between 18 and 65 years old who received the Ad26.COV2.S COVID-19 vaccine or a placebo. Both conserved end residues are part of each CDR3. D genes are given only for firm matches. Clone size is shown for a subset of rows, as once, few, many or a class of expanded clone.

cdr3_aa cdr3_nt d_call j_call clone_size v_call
CASSVTSGGHYEQYF TGCGCCAGCAGTGTGACTAGCGGGGGGCATTACGAGCAGTACTTC TRBD2 TRBJ2-7 - TRBV10-2
CASSYWDSSYEQYF TGTGCCAGCAGTTACTGGGACAGCTCCTACGAGCAGTACTTC TRBD1 TRBJ2-7 - TRBV7-2
CSVAPRQAMKTQYF TGCAGCGTTGCCCCGCGGCAGGCCATGAAGACCCAGTACTTC - TRBJ2-5 - TRBV29-1
CASSPWGGNTEAFF TGTGCCAGCAGTCCTTGGGGGGGCAACACTGAAGCTTTCTTT - TRBJ1-1 once TRBV27
CASSQGQASGTGELFF TGTGCCAGCAGCCAAGGACAGGCCTCCGGCACCGGGGAGCTGTTTTTT - TRBJ2-2 - TRBV14
CASSGVPYRGNSPLHF TGTGCCAGCAGTGGGGTCCCCTACAGGGGGAATTCACCCCTCCACTTT TRBD1 TRBJ1-6 - TRBV6-1
CASSLRDQVPTEAFF TGTGCCAGCAGCTTGAGGGATCAAGTCCCCACTGAAGCTTTCTTT - TRBJ1-1 - TRBV7-8
CATSRAIPGGVNEQFF TGTGCCACCAGCAGAGCCATACCAGGTGGGGTAAATGAGCAGTTCTTC - TRBJ2-1 - TRBV15
CASSQARAQGYTEAFF TGCGCCAGCAGCCAAGCTAGGGCACAGGGGTACACTGAAGCTTTCTTT TRBD1 TRBJ1-1 - TRBV4-1
CASSLVGQVVGELFF TGTGCCAGCAGCTTAGTTGGGCAGGTCGTCGGGGAGCTGTTTTTT - TRBJ2-2 - TRBV11-2
CASSLEGFTRMNTEAFF TGTGCCAGCAGCTTAGAGGGTTTTACACGCATGAACACTGAAGCTTTCTTT - TRBJ1-1 - TRBV11-2
CAWSVRGLRSYEQYF TGTGCCTGGAGTGTCAGGGGTTTGCGTTCCTACGAGCAGTACTTC - TRBJ2-7 - TRBV30
CASSLAISSGNTIYF TGCGCCAGCAGCTTGGCCATAAGCTCTGGAAACACCATATATTTT - TRBJ1-3 - TRBV5-1
CASSLGLSTDTQYF TGTGCCAGCAGCTTGGGACTTTCCACAGATACGCAGTATTTT - TRBJ2-3 - TRBV5-6
CAGWEQGGLNTEAFF TGTGCCGGCTGGGAACAGGGGGGATTGAACACTGAAGCTTTCTTT TRBD1 TRBJ1-1 - TRBV5-4
CASSESIGPGELFF TGCGCCAGCAGTGAGTCGATAGGACCCGGGGAGCTGTTTTTT - TRBJ2-2 - TRBV10-1
CASSADRARGTDTQYF TGTGCCAGCAGCGCTGACAGGGCTAGGGGCACAGATACGCAGTATTTT TRBD1 TRBJ2-3 - TRBV2
CASSLRFINTGELFF TGTGCCAGCAGCTTAAGGTTCATAAACACCGGGGAGCTGTTTTTT - TRBJ2-2 - TRBV7-9
CARARRDYGYTF TGTGCGCGCGCTAGACGAGACTATGGCTACACCTTC - TRBJ1-2 - TRBV30
CAISEKGGASGNTIYF TGTGCCATCAGTGAAAAAGGGGGCGCAAGTGGAAACACCATATATTTT TRBD1 TRBJ1-3 - TRBV10-3
CASSPGGQAVQETQYF TGCGCCAGCAGCCCGGGGGGGCAGGCCGTCCAAGAGACCCAGTACTTC TRBD2 TRBJ2-5 - TRBV5-1
CASSPPGFFTKLFF TGTGCCAGCAGCCCTCCGGGGTTCTTCACTAAACTGTTTTTT - TRBJ1-4 once TRBV27
CARRTYEQYF TGTGCCAGAAGGACCTACGAGCAGTACTTC - TRBJ2-7 - TRBV6-6
CSVVKNRGRPTYNEQFF TGCAGCGTCGTAAAGAACAGGGGGCGGCCGACCTACAATGAGCAGTTCTTC TRBD1 TRBJ2-1 - TRBV29-1
CASSLKSTEAFF TGTGCCAGCAGCTTGAAGTCAACTGAAGCTTTCTTT - TRBJ1-1 - TRBV5-4
CASSYKWAGGYEQYF TGTGCCAGCAGTTACAAGTGGGCAGGGGGCTACGAGCAGTACTTC TRBD1 TRBJ2-7 - TRBV6-2/TRBV6-3
CASSLAGVQYNEQFF TGTGCCAGCAGTTTAGCGGGGGTGCAATACAATGAGCAGTTCTTC TRBD2 TRBJ2-1 - TRBV6-2/TRBV6-3
CASSLGGQGTTDTQYF TGTGCCAGCAGCTTAGGGGGACAGGGGACCACAGATACGCAGTATTTT TRBD1 TRBJ2-3 once TRBV7-2
CASSQDSQGWGYEQYF TGTGCCAGCAGCCAAGATTCCCAGGGCTGGGGTTACGAGCAGTACTTC - TRBJ2-7 - TRBV3-1/TRBV3-2
CASSPPGRGNSYEQYF TGTGCCAGCTCACCACCAGGGCGGGGGAATTCCTACGAGCAGTACTTC TRBD2 TRBJ2-7 - TRBV18
CASRFGGYEQYF TGTGCCAGCAGATTCGGGGGCTACGAGCAGTACTTC - TRBJ2-7 - TRBV2
CASSKRQVTNYGYTF TGTGCCAGCAGCAAGAGACAGGTCACTAACTATGGCTACACCTTC - TRBJ1-2 - TRBV7-9
CASSIAGGSITYNEQFF TGTGCCAGTAGTATAGCCGGAGGATCAATAACCTACAATGAGCAGTTCTTC - TRBJ2-1 - TRBV19
CAISEGQDANYGYTF TGTGCCATCAGTGAGGGACAGGATGCTAACTATGGCTACACCTTC TRBD1 TRBJ1-2 - TRBV10-3
CASSVALGHSGNTIYF TGTGCCAGCAGCGTGGCTTTGGGTCACTCTGGAAACACCATATATTTT - TRBJ1-3 - TRBV9
CASSEVAGRGETQYF TGTGCCAGCAGTGAGGTGGCAGGGAGAGGAGAGACCCAGTACTTC - TRBJ2-5 - TRBV2
CASSEERDSYEQYF TGTGCCAGCAGCGAGGAGCGGGACTCCTACGAGCAGTACTTC - TRBJ2-7 - TRBV12-1
CASSIGDRAGETQYF TGTGCCAGCAGCATAGGGGACAGGGCGGGAGAGACCCAGTACTTC TRBD1 TRBJ2-5 - TRBV11-2
CASSLGGVAGEKLFF TGTGCCAGCAGCTTAGGGGGGGTAGCGGGTGAAAAACTGTTTTTT - TRBJ1-4 - TRBV7-2
CASSHRQGTPGELFF TGTGCCAGCAGCCATCGACAGGGCACACCCGGGGAGCTGTTTTTT TRBD1 TRBJ2-2 - TRBV7-2
CATASSGQIYNEQFF TGTGCCACAGCGTCTTCGGGACAGATATACAATGAGCAGTTCTTC TRBD1 TRBJ2-1 - TRBV19
CASSRFFGGRTEAFF TGCGCCAGCAGCCGGTTTTTTGGGGGTCGGACTGAAGCTTTCTTT - TRBJ1-1 - TRBV4-3
CAISADRQETQYF TGTGCCATCAGTGCGGACAGGCAGGAGACCCAGTACTTC TRBD1 TRBJ2-5 once TRBV10-3
CASSPDPASNQPQHF TGTGCCAGCAGCCCCGATCCCGCTAGCAATCAGCCCCAGCATTTT - TRBJ1-5 - TRBV9